These 28 T cell receptor beta chains came from one sample sequenced in a study of blood T cell repertoires in COVID-19. Profiling relied on immunoSEQ multiplex PCR, and the TCRdb table lists in-frame clones only, not all of them. Of 70,000 to 100,000 clones listed, 75% to 90% are singletons. Sequenced input: peripheral blood. These receptors came from a human donor in a cohort sampled during active COVID-19.

In this sample, this clone turned up a few times. V usage is TRBV6-5 and J usage is TRBJ1-5, with 10 bases aligning to TRBD1. This CDR3 has 14 residues. Germline-derived CDR1 and CDR2 are MNHEY and SVGAGI. V shed 6 bases and J 4 bases; nucleotides not matched to a gene: 3. The CDR3 sequence is CASSRTGGNQPQHF. The CDR3 DNA is TGTGCCAGCAGCAGGACAGGGGGAAATCAGCCCCAGCATTTT.

The chain recombines TRBV7-9 with TRBJ2-7, with D maybe TRBD1 (7 bases). The germline gives CDR1 SEHNR, CDR2 FQNEAQ (reference sequence). The germline V and J ends were trimmed by 4 bases and 0 bases, with 10 bases remaining between them. CDR3 size: 14 residues. The CDR3 is CASSSGGSSYEQYF. The CDR3 nucleotides read TGTGCCAGCAGCTCAGGGGGGAGCTCCTACGAGCAGTACTTC.

The chain is built from TRBV9 and TRBJ2-5; D unresolved. Trimming removed 0 bases from V and 1 base from J, with 7 bases in between. This CDR3 has 14 amino acids. Germline V CDR1 and CDR2: SGDLS, YYNGEE. CDR3 in DNA: TGTGCCAGCAGCGTAGGGAGTACCCAAGAGACCCAGTACTTC. It translates to CASSVGSTQETQYF.

The gene calls are TRBV29-1 and TRBJ2-5; 14 nucleotides line up with TRBD2. The CDR3 spans 14 residues. Looked up from germline, CDR1 is SQVTM and CDR2 is ANQGSEA. Trimming took 7 bases from V and 6 from J; bases not matched to a gene: 7. CDR3 nucleotide sequence: TGCAGCGCCCTGGGACTAGCGGGAGTAAAGACCCAGTACTTC. Its protein is CSALGLAGVKTQYF.

The chain has TRBV5-3 and TRBJ1-5; tentatively, D is TRBD1 (5 bases). Being an ORF, TRBV5-3 has a function that is uncertain. CDR3 size: 16 residues. The germline V and J ends were trimmed by 4 bases and 2 bases, with 16 bases remaining between them. CDR3 in amino acids: CARSKGLWVGNQPQHF. The CDR3 bases are TGTGCCAGAAGCAAGGGACTTTGGGTGGGCAATCAGCCCCAGCATTTT.

V gene TRBV2 combines with J gene TRBJ1-2, with TRBD1 matching 9 bases. V gave up 7 bases and J gave up 6 bases; unmatched junction bases: 9. This CDR3 is 14 amino acids long. Germline CDR1 is SNHLY and CDR2 is FYNNEI. The CDR3 nucleotides read TGTGCCAGCACCAGAGAGGACAGGGGTAATGGCTACACCTTC. Translating gives CASTREDRGNGYTF.

The chain recombines TRBV7-8 with TRBJ2-7; 7 bases map to TRBD2. Unmatched junction bases numbered 13, after V lost 3 bases and J lost 2 bases. CDR1 and CDR2 (germline): SGHVS, FQNEAQ. There are 17 residues in the CDR3. The CDR3 sequence is CASSFPGNSGRAYEQYF. CDR3 DNA sequence: TGTGCCAGCAGCTTCCCGGGGAATAGCGGGCGCGCCTACGAGCAGTACTTC.

V gene TRBV7-2 combines with J gene TRBJ1-2; TRBD1 aligns across 7 bases. The trim removed 5 bases at V and 4 bases at J, leaving 7 bases unmatched. The CDR3 runs 14 residues. Looked up from germline, CDR1 is SGHTA and CDR2 is FQGNSA. CDR3 sequence: CASSPKTGSYGYTF. The DNA of the CDR3 is TGTGCCAGCAGCCCAAAGACAGGGAGCTATGGCTACACCTTC.

The V call is TRBV13, the J call TRBJ2-7; D might be TRBD2 (6 bases). Germline-derived CDR1 and CDR2 are PRHDT and FYEKMQ (reference sequence). The V and J ends lost 4 bases and 4 bases respectively, with 20 bases between them. This CDR3 is built from 16 residues. The chain's CDR3 is CASSSYAGTVVYEQYF. CDR3 coding DNA: TGTGCCAGCAGCTCCTACGCCGGGACTGTGGTGTACGAGCAGTACTTC.

Remarks on this clone: Other DNA sequences within the sample encode an identical CDR3. In DNA form, the CDR3 reads TGCGCCAGCAGCTTGGACAGGGGAACCGGGGAGCTGTTTTTT. This sequence encodes CASSLDRGTGELFF. The chain recombines TRBV5-1 with TRBJ2-2; TRBD1 matches at 7 bases. The CDR3 covers 14 residues. J lost 5 bases, V lost 0 bases, and 1 base had no gene match. Germline-derived CDR1 and CDR2 are SGHRS and YFSETQ.

The rearrangement uses TRBV19 and TRBJ1-5, with 9 nucleotides matching TRBD1. Germline-derived CDR1 and CDR2 are LNHDA and SQIVND (reference sequence). Trimming cost V 4 bases and J 1 base; bases outside gene matches: 14. The CDR3 has 19 residues. The CDR3 DNA is TGTGCCAGTAGTAAGACCGGGACAGGGTCTCTTGGGAGCAATCAGCCCCAGCATTTT. Translation gives CASSKTGTGSLGSNQPQHF.

The rearrangement uses TRBV29-1 and TRBJ2-1, with a possible D match to TRBD1 (5 bases). Germline V gene data show CDR1 as SQVTM and CDR2 as ANQGSEA. Trimming took off 8 bases at V and 6 bases at J, with 17 bases between the two ends. The CDR3 loop spans 13 amino acids. The DNA for the CDR3 is TGCAGCTTCTCGACAGATCTTCTCAATGAGCAGTTCTTC. Its translation is CSFSTDLLNEQFF.

The rearrangement uses TRBV4-2 and TRBJ2-3; 8 bases are a match to TRBD2. CDR1 is LGHNA and CDR2 is YNFKEQ in the germline V gene. The J segment lost 5 bases and the V segment lost 3 bases, leaving 10 bases of the junction unmatched. The CDR3 consists of 16 residues. In nucleotides, the CDR3 is TGTGCCAGCAGCCACCAGCGGGGGTCAGCTCTAGATACGCAGTATTTT. This sequence encodes CASSHQRGSALDTQYF.

V usage is TRBV24-1 and J usage is TRBJ2-1; 9 nucleotides agree with TRBD1. The CDR3 loop spans 17 amino acids. The J segment lost 1 base and the V segment lost 5 bases, leaving 8 bases of the junction unmatched. Germline CDR1 is KGHDR and CDR2 is SFDVKD. CDR3 in DNA: TGTGCCACCAGTGCAACCACAGGGGGCAAGTCCTACAATGAGCAGTTCTTC. Translation: CATSATTGGKSYNEQFF.

The gene calls are TRBV12-5 and TRBJ1-5; 7 bases agree with TRBD1. Germline lookup yields CDR1 LGHNT and CDR2 FRNRAP. The CDR3 is 15 residues long. V dropped 3 bases and J dropped 2; count of bases not matched to a gene: 4. CDR3 loop: CASGFLGGGNQPQHF. As DNA, the CDR3 is TGTGCTAGTGGTTTCCTAGGGGGCGGCAATCAGCCCCAGCATTTT. The full variable domain, completed using reference TRBV12-5 and TRBJ1-5, is DARVTQTPRHKVTEMGQEVTMRCQPILGHNTVFWYRQTMMQGLELLAYFRNRAPLDDSGMPKDRFSAEMPDATLATLKIQPSEPRDSAVYFCASGFLGGGNQPQHFGDGTRLSIL.

The V gene is TRBV28, the J gene TRBJ2-7; no definite D call. The CDR3 spans 12 residues. Per the germline V gene, CDR1 is MDHEN and CDR2 is SYDVKM. Trimming left V 1 base short and J 3 bases short, with 4 bases between. As DNA, the CDR3 is TGTGCCAGCAGTTTATCCTTCTACGAGCAGTACTTC. It translates to CASSLSFYEQYF.

The chain uses TRBV15 and TRBJ2-3, with 9 bases matching TRBD2. Germline trimming cut 5 bases from V and 5 bases from J; bases unmatched to any gene: 20. Germline CDR1 LNHNV, CDR2 YYDKDF (reference sequence). The CDR3 is made up of 19 amino acids. CDR3 coding DNA: TGTGCCACCAGCGGGGCTATAGTGAGGGCTAGCGGGAAGAGAGATACGCAGTATTTT. Its translation is CATSGAIVRASGKRDTQYF.

The rearrangement uses TRBV10-1 and TRBJ2-7, with TRBD2 matching 14 bases. The CDR3 length is 18 residues. Germline V gene sequence: CDR1 WNHNN, CDR2 SYGVQD (reference sequence). Germline trimming cut 1 base from V and 3 bases from J; bases unmatched to any gene: 8. The CDR3: CASSEFGLAGGKYYEQYF. The CDR3, as DNA: TGCGCCAGCAGTGAGTTTGGACTAGCGGGAGGTAAGTACTACGAGCAGTACTTC.

The gene calls are TRBV5-1 and TRBJ2-5; the match to TRBD2 covers 7 bases. V was pared by 3 bases and J by 3 bases, with 11 bases of the junction left unmatched. The V gene's germline CDR1 is SGHRS and CDR2 YFSETQ. The CDR3 spans 16 residues. CDR3 sequence reads: CASSSAVTGREETQYF. The CDR3 coding sequence is TGCGCCAGCAGCTCCGCCGTGACGGGGAGGGAAGAGACCCAGTACTTC.

CDR3 sequence reads: CASSARGGTDTQYF. CDR3 coding DNA: TGTGCCAGCAGCGCCAGGGGAGGCACAGATACGCAGTATTTT. The chain employs TRBV2 and TRBJ2-3, with TRBD1 as a possible D gene (6 bases). CDR1 is SNHLY and CDR2 is FYNNEI in the germline V gene. The V and J ends lost 6 bases and 1 base respectively, with 11 bases between them. This CDR3 region has 14 residues.

The chain couples TRBV6-5 to TRBJ2-2; possible D gene TRBD1, 6 bases. Germline loops: CDR1 MNHEY, CDR2 SVGAGI. V was trimmed by 6 bases and J by 1 base, leaving 9 bases between them. This CDR3 comprises 14 residues. The CDR3 sequence: CASRSRGNTGELFF. The CDR3 DNA follows: TGTGCCAGCAGGAGCAGGGGGAACACCGGGGAGCTGTTTTTT.

This clone has a handful of counts. The rearrangement joins TRBV7-2 to TRBJ2-7; D possibly corresponds to TRBD2 (6 bases). V shed 5 bases and J shed 6 bases, with 17 bases lying between them. The CDR3 has 14 residues. Germline CDR1 is SGHTA and CDR2 is FQGNSA. CDR3 sequence: CASSTEGLGVEQYF. The CDR3 nucleotides read TGTGCCAGCAGCACAGAGGGACTGGGGGTCGAGCAGTACTTC.

The V call is TRBV4-2, the J call TRBJ2-4, with D uncertain. CDR3 size: 14 residues. Germline lookup yields CDR1 LGHNA and CDR2 YNFKEQ. With 4 bases removed from V and 0 bases from J, the gap between germline ends came to 7 bases. CDR3 loop: CASSPLLAKNIQYF. The CDR3 DNA reads TGTGCCAGCAGCCCACTTTTAGCCAAAAACATTCAGTACTTC.

As DNA, the CDR3 is TGCGCCAGCAGCTTGTCAGCGGGGGATTTAGAGACCCAGTACTTC. Translated: CASSLSAGDLETQYF. The rearrangement joins TRBV5-1 to TRBJ2-5; 8 bases align to TRBD2. Germline V gene data show CDR1 as SGHRS and CDR2 as YFSETQ. The CDR3 loop spans 15 amino acids. V lost 1 base, J lost 4 bases, and 6 bases stayed unmatched.

The rearrangement joins TRBV6-5 to TRBJ1-2, with D perhaps matching TRBD1 (6 bases). The CDR3 is made up of 16 amino acids. V was trimmed by 4 bases and J by 3 bases, leaving 18 bases between them. The germline V gene has CDR1 MNHEY and CDR2 SVGAGI. CDR3 sequence (DNA): TGTGCCAGCAGTTCACCAGGGGAAAGTGGGGACTATGGCTACACCTTC. This sequence encodes CASSSPGESGDYGYTF.

The V call is TRBV28, the J call TRBJ1-4, with 7 bases matching TRBD1. V trimming: 8 bases; J trimming: 10 bases; junction bases outside the gene matches: 10. CDR1 and CDR2 (germline): MDHEN, SYDVKM. CDR3 size: 13 residues. The CDR3 sequence is CASATGERRKLFF. CDR3 nucleotides: TGTGCCAGCGCCACAGGGGAAAGGAGAAAACTGTTTTTT.

CDR3 residues: CASSLRGQGVLQRGANTEAFF. CDR3 bases: TGTGCCAGCAGTTTAAGGGGACAAGGGGTTTTACAGCGGGGGGCCAACACTGAAGCTTTCTTT. This chain uses TRBV28 with TRBJ1-1, with TRBD1 as a possible D gene (6 bases). CDR3 length: 21 amino acids. Trimming took off 2 bases at V and 2 bases at J, with 30 bases between the two ends. Per germline, CDR1 MDHEN and CDR2 SYDVKM.

This clone was seen once. The V gene is TRBV5-1, the J gene TRBJ2-1; 12 bases line up with TRBD2. After removal of 6 bases from V and 4 bases from J, the junction contained 5 bases not matched to a gene. The CDR3 runs 15 residues. CDR1 is SGHRS and CDR2 is YFSETQ in the germline V gene. CDR3 region: CASISGTSGYNEQFF. As DNA, the CDR3 is TGCGCCAGCATCTCCGGGACTAGCGGGTACAATGAGCAGTTCTTC. Variable domain in full (rest from reference TRBV5-1 and TRBJ2-1): KAGVTQTPRYLIKTRGQQVTLSCSPISGHRSVSWYQQTPGQGLQFLFEYFSETQRNKGNFPGRFSGRQFSNSRSEMNVSTLELGDSALYLCASISGTSGYNEQFFGPGTRLTVL.